The rows below give T cell receptor beta chains drawn from one sample of a study of shared clonotypes between healthy human individuals. Sequenced by immunoSEQ multiplex PCR; TCRdb stores in-frame clones only, minus some. Of about 1 million clones listed, under 80% were seen once; the top ten hold 1.4% to 1.5%. Sample: memory CD4+ T cells sorted from blood. The receptors come from a man aged 18 to 29 in good health. Both conserved end residues are part of each CDR3. The D gene is left open where the match is weak. A clone size is listed for some rows: how often the clone was seen (once, few, many), or a class if it is expanded.

V gene,D gene,clone size,J gene,CDR3 DNA,CDR3 protein
TRBV6-6,TRBD2,.,TRBJ2-7,TGTGCCAGCAGAGAAGGGACGGGGGGGTCCTACGAGCAGTACTTC,CASREGTGGSYEQYF
TRBV29-1,TRBD1,.,TRBJ1-1,TGCAGCGGGGGACAGGGGGCGTCTGAAGCTTTCTTT,CSGGQGASEAFF
TRBV2,.,.,TRBJ1-4,TGTGCCAGCAGTGGGGCAGGGAGGGCCAATCTCGGGGAAAAACTGTTTTTT,CASSGAGRANLGEKLFF
TRBV12-5,TRBD1,once,TRBJ1-1,TGTGCTAGCGGCAAACAGGGGAAGAACACTGAAGCTTTCTTT,CASGKQGKNTEAFF
TRBV10-3,TRBD1,.,TRBJ1-1,TGTGCCATCAGTGGGACAGGGAATGAAGCTTTCTTT,CAISGTGNEAFF
TRBV7-9,TRBD2,.,TRBJ2-1,TGTGCCAGCAGCTTAGCGGGGGGGACTAGCGGGAGAAAGCAGTTCTTC,CASSLAGGTSGRKQFF
TRBV2,TRBD1,.,TRBJ2-7,TGTGCCAGCAGGTGGGACAGCCCCTACGAGCAGTACTTC,CASRWDSPYEQYF
TRBV10-1,.,few,TRBJ1-3,TGCGCCAGCAGTAGCCAGTCTGGAAACACCATATATTTT,CASSSQSGNTIYF
TRBV4-1,TRBD2,.,TRBJ2-7,TGCGCCAGCAGCCTACTAGCGAACTACGAGCAGTACTTC,CASSLLANYEQYF
TRBV5-6,.,.,TRBJ2-7,TGTGCCAGCAGAACCGGGCTCTTGGGCTACGAGCAGTACTTC,CASRTGLLGYEQYF
TRBV6-1,.,few,TRBJ1-6,TGTGCCAGCAGTGAGGTTTCAGGGAACAATTCACCCCTCCACTTT,CASSEVSGNNSPLHF
TRBV5-1,TRBD2,.,TRBJ2-3,TGCGCCAGCAGCAGACTAGCGGGAGGTTCAGATACGCAGTATTTT,CASSRLAGGSDTQYF
TRBV10-2,.,.,TRBJ2-3,TGCGCCAGCAGGGTAGCCCTCCTCACAGATACGCAGTATTTT,CASRVALLTDTQYF
TRBV11-2,.,.,TRBJ2-1,TGTGCCAGCAGCATAGGGACAAGGACGCAGTTCTTC,CASSIGTRTQFF
TRBV6-1,.,.,TRBJ1-5,TGTGCCAGCAGTGAAGACCCCAGGTATCAGCCCCAGCATTTT,CASSEDPRYQPQHF
TRBV9,TRBD1,.,TRBJ2-1,TGTGCCAGCTCGCCATCAGGGGGCCCCTACAATGAGCAGTTCTTC,CASSPSGGPYNEQFF
TRBV5-4,.,.,TRBJ1-6,TGTGCCAGCAGCTTGGAGGGTTATTCACCCCTCCACTTT,CASSLEGYSPLHF
TRBV4-2,.,.,TRBJ2-3,TGTGCCAGCAGCCAAACACGGAGCACAGATACGCAGTATTTT,CASSQTRSTDTQYF
TRBV18,.,.,TRBJ1-3,TGTGCCAGCTCACCGAGCCAGGGCCCTGGAAACACCATATATTTT,CASSPSQGPGNTIYF
TRBV27,.,.,TRBJ2-2,TGTGCCAGCAGTTTAGAGGGACCAAACACCGGGGAGCTGTTTTTT,CASSLEGPNTGELFF
TRBV2,TRBD2,.,TRBJ2-2,TGTGCCAGCAAGGAGAAGGGACTAGGATCCGGGGAGCTGTTTTTT,CASKEKGLGSGELFF
TRBV6-1,.,few,TRBJ2-2,TGTGCCAGCAGTGACAGGGGTAACACCGGGGAGCTGTTTTTT,CASSDRGNTGELFF
TRBV5-1,.,few,TRBJ1-6,TGCGCCAGCAGCTTGAATGCAGGAATGACTTCACCCCTCCACTTT,CASSLNAGMTSPLHF
TRBV6-1,TRBD1,.,TRBJ2-7,TGTGCCAGCAGTGAACCGGGACAGAACTCCTACGAGCAGTACTTC,CASSEPGQNSYEQYF
TRBV6-1,TRBD1,few,TRBJ1-5,TGTGCCAGCAGTGAAGAAGGGGGCCGACAGCCCCAGCATTTT,CASSEEGGRQPQHF
TRBV10-3,.,.,TRBJ2-7,TGTGCCATCAGCCGACAGGGGGGTCGCGGTAGCGGGAGTCCCCACTACGAGCAGTACTTC,CAISRQGGRGSGSPHYEQYF
TRBV14,.,.,TRBJ2-5,TGTGCCAGCAGCCGAGTGGGATCGTACCAAGAGACCCAGTACTTC,CASSRVGSYQETQYF
TRBV7-2,.,.,TRBJ2-1,TGTGCCAGCAGCCCGGGGAACAACTACAATGAGCAGTTCTTC,CASSPGNNYNEQFF
TRBV2,.,.,TRBJ2-2,TGTGCCAGCAGTGAAGCGCGTAATACCGGGGAGCTGTTTTTT,CASSEARNTGELFF
TRBV6-1,TRBD2,once,TRBJ2-5,TGTGCCAGCAGTGAAGGCGGGGGGGCCGTAGAGACCCAGTACTTC,CASSEGGGAVETQYF
TRBV5-1,.,.,TRBJ2-3,TGCGCCAGCAGCTTGGGGCTTAAGCCCACAGATACGCAGTATTTT,CASSLGLKPTDTQYF
TRBV7-2,.,.,TRBJ1-1,TGTGCCAGCAGCTCGAGGGTAGGGAACACTGAAGCTTTCTTT,CASSSRVGNTEAFF
TRBV5-4,.,.,TRBJ2-7,TGTGCCAGCAGCTTAGGGCCAGACCGTAGCTACGAGCAGTACTTC,CASSLGPDRSYEQYF
TRBV13,.,.,TRBJ2-6,TGTGCCAGCAGCCCTTACTCTGGGGCCAACGTCCTGACTTTC,CASSPYSGANVLTF
TRBV6-4,.,.,TRBJ1-1,TGTGCCAGCAGTGAGGGTTACACTGAAGCTTTCTTT,CASSEGYTEAFF
TRBV18,TRBD1,few,TRBJ1-1,TGTGCCAGCTCACAAACCCTAGGAGCAGGGGGCGCAGAGGGACCGAACACTGAAGCTTTCTTT,CASSQTLGAGGAEGPNTEAFF
TRBV18,TRBD1,few,TRBJ1-1,TGTGCCAGCTCACGGAACGGACAGGGATTAGGGAACACTGAAGCTTTCTTT,CASSRNGQGLGNTEAFF
TRBV11-2,TRBD1,.,TRBJ2-4,TGTGCCAGCAGCTCGGGGAACAGGGGATCCCAAAACATTCAGTACTTC,CASSSGNRGSQNIQYF
TRBV7-2,.,.,TRBJ1-6,TGTGCCAGCAGCTTAGGGGTAGGGATGAATTCACCCCTCCACTTT,CASSLGVGMNSPLHF
TRBV2,TRBD1,.,TRBJ1-1,TGTGCCAGCAGTGACCCTGACAGGGGGCAAGCTTTCTTT,CASSDPDRGQAFF
TRBV7-9,.,.,TRBJ1-2,TGTGCCAGCAGCCATCCCCCAGTCTATGGCTACACCTTC,CASSHPPVYGYTF
TRBV30,.,.,TRBJ2-1,TGTGCCTGGAGTGTTGGCGGGGTCAATGAGCAGTTCTTC,CAWSVGGVNEQFF
TRBV29-1,.,.,TRBJ2-5,TGCAGCGTTGACAGAGGACAAGAGACCCAGTACTTC,CSVDRGQETQYF
TRBV28,.,.,TRBJ1-1,TGTGCCAGCAGTTTTTCCCGGGACTTGACTGAAGCTTTCTTT,CASSFSRDLTEAFF